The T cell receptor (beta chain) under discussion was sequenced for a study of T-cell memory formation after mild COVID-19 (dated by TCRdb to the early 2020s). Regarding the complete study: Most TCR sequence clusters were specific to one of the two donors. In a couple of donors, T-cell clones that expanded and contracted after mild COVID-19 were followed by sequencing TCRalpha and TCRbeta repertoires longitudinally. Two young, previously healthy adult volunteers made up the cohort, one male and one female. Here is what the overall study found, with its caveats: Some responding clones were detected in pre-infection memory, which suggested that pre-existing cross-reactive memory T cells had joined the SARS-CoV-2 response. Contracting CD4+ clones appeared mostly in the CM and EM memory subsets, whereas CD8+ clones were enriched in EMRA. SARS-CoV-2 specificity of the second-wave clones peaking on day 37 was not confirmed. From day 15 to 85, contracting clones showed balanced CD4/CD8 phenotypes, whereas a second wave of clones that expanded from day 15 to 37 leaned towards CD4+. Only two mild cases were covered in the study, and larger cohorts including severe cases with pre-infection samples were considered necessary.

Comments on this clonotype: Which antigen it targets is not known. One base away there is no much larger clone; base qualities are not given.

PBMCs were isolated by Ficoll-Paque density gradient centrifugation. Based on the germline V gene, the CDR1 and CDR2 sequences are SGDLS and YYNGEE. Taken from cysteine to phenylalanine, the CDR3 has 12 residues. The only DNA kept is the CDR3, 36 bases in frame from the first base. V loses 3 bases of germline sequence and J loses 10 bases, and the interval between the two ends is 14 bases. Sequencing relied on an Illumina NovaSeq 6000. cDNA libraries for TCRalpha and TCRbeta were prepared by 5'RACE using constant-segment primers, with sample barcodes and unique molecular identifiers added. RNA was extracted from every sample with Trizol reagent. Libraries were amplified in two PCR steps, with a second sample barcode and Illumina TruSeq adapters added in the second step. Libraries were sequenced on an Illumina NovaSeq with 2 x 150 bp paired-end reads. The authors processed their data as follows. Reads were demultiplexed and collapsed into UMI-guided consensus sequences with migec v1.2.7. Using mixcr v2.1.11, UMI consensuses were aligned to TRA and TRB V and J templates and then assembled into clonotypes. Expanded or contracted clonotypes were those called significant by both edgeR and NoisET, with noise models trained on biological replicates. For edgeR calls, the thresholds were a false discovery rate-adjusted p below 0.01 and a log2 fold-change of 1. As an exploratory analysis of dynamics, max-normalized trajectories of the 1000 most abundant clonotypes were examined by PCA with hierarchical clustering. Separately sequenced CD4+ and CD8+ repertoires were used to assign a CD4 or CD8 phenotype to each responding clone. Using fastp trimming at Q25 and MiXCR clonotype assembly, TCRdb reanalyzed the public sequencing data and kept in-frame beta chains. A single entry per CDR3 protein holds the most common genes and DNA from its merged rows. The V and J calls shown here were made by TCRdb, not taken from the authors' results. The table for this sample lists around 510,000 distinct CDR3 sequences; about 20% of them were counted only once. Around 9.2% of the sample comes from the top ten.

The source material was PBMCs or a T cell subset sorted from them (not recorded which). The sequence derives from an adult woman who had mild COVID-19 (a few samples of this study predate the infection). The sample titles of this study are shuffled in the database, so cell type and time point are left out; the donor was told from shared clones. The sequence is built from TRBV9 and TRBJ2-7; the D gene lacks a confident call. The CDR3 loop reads CASSGDSNLQYF. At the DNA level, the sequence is TGTGCCAGCAGCGGAGATTCGAACCTTCAGTACTTC.